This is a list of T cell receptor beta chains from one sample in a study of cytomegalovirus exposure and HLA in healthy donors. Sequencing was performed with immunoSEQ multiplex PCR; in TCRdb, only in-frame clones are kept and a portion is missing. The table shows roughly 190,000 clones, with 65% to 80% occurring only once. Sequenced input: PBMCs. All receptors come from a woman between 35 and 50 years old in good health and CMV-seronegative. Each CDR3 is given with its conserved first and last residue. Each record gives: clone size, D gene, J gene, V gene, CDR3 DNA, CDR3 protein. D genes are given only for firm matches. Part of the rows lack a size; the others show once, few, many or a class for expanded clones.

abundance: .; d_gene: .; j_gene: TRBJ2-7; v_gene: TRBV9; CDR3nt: TGTGCCAGCAGTCGTAGTAGTAGCAACGAGCAGTACTTC; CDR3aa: CASSRSSSNEQYF
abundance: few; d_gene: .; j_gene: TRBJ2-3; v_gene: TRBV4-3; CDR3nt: TGCGCCAGCAGCCAGTCACATACGAGGTACACAGATACGCAGTATTTT; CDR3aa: CASSQSHTRYTDTQYF
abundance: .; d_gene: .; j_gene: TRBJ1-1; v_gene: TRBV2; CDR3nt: TGTGCCAGCAGCGATGACAGCGAAGCTTTCTTT; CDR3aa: CASSDDSEAFF
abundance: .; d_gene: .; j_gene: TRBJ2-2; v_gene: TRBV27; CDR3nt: TGTGCCAGCGGAGAGTTAAACACCGGGGAGCTGTTTTTT; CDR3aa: CASGELNTGELFF
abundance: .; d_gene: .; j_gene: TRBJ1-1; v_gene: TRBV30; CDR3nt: TGTGCCTGGACAGGGAGGGGGGAAGCTTTCTTT; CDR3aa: CAWTGRGEAFF
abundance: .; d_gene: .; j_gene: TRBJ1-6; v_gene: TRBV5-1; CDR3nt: TGCGCCAGCGGAACCGGGAGCTCCTATAATTCACCCCTCCACTTT; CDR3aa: CASGTGSSYNSPLHF
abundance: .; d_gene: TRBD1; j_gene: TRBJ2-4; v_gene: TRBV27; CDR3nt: TGTGCCAGCAGCTTCGACAGGGGAGGATTAGCCAAAAACATTCAGTACTTC; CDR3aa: CASSFDRGGLAKNIQYF
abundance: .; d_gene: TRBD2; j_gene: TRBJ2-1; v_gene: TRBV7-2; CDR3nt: TGTGCCAGCAGCCAGACTAGCGGGAGGGCCAATGAGCAGTTCTTC; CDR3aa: CASSQTSGRANEQFF
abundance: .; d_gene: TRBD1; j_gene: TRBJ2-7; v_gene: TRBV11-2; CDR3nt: TGTGCCAGCAGCCTTGGACAGGGGGGATCCTACGAGCAGTACTTC; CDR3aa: CASSLGQGGSYEQYF
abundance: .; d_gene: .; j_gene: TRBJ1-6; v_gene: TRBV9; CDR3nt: TGTGCCAGCAGCGTAGGGGCCCAGGGTAGGGCGAATTCACCCCTCCACTTT; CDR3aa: CASSVGAQGRANSPLHF
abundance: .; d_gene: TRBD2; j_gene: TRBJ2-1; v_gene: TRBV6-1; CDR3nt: TGTGCCAGCCTTCGACTAGCGGTATACAATGAGCAGTTCTTC; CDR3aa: CASLRLAVYNEQFF
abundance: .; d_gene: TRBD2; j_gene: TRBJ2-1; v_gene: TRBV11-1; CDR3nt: TGTGCCAGCAGGGGCGGGACTAGCGGGAGGAATGAGCAGTTCTTC; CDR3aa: CASRGGTSGRNEQFF
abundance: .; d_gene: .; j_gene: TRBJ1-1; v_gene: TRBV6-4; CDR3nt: TGTGCCAGCAGTCCGGACAGTATCTACCCCGAAGCTTTCTTT; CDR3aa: CASSPDSIYPEAFF
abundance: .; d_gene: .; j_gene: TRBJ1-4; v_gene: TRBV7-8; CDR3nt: TGTGCCAGCAGCTTAGATCATAATGAAAAACTGTTTTTT; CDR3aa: CASSLDHNEKLFF
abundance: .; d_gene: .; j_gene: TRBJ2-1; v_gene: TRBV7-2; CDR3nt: TGTGCCAGCAGCCCCCAGTTTTCCTACAATGAGCAGTTCTTC; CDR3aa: CASSPQFSYNEQFF
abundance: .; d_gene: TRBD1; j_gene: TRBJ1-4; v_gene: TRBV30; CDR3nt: TGTGCCTGGAGTCCTAGGGACAGGGGGGCTGAAAAACTGTTTTTT; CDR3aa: CAWSPRDRGAEKLFF
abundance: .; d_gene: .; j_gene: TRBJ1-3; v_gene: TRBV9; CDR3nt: TGTGCCAGCAGCGTAGGGACAGTCGGTGGAAACACCATATATTTT; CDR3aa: CASSVGTVGGNTIYF
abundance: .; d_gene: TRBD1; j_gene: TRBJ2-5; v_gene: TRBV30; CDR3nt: TGTGCCTGGAGTGCCCTCAGACAGGGGGCCCAAGAGACCCAGTACTTC; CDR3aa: CAWSALRQGAQETQYF
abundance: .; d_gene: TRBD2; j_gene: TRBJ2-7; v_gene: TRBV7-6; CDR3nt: TGTGCCAGCAGCTTAGGTCGGGGGGGCTACGAGCAGTACTTC; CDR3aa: CASSLGRGGYEQYF
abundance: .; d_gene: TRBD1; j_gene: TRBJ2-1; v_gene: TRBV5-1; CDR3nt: TGCGCCAGCAGCTTCGAGGACAGGAGCTCCTACAATGAGCAGTTCTTC; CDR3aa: CASSFEDRSSYNEQFF
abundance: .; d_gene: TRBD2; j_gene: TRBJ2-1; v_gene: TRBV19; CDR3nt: TGTGCCAGTAGTGCTCCGGGACTAGTCGGATATGAGCAGTTCTTC; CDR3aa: CASSAPGLVGYEQFF
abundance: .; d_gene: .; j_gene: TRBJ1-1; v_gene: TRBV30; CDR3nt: TGTGCCTGGAGTTCCACAGGGCCGAACACTGAAGCTTTCTTT; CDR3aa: CAWSSTGPNTEAFF
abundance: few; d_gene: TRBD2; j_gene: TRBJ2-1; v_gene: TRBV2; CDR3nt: TGTGCCAGCAGCGGACTAGGGCCCCACAATGAGCAGTTCTTC; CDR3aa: CASSGLGPHNEQFF
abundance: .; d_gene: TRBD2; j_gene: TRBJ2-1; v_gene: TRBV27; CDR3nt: TGTGCCAGCAGTTTATCACCCGGGACTAGCGTATACAATGAGCAGTTCTTC; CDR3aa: CASSLSPGTSVYNEQFF
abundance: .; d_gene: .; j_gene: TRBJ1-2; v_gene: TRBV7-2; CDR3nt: TGTGCCAGCAGCTCGTCGGGGGACTATGGCTACACCTTC; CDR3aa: CASSSSGDYGYTF
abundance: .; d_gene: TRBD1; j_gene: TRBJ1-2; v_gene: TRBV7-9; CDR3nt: TGTACCAGCAGCTTAAAAAGGGACAGGGACGGCTACACCTTC; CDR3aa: CTSSLKRDRDGYTF
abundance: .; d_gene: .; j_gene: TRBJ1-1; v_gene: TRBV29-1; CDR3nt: TGCAGCGTTGGGTGGAGGGGCACTGAAGCTTTCTTT; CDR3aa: CSVGWRGTEAFF
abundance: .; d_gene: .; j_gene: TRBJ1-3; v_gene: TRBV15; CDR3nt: TGTGCCACCAGCAGAGGTGCGGGGCACTCTGGAAACACCATATATTTT; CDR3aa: CATSRGAGHSGNTIYF
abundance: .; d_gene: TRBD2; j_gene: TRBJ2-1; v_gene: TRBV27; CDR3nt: TGTGCCAGCAGATTTTTGGCGGGAGAGGCCTACAATGAGCAGTTCTTC; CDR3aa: CASRFLAGEAYNEQFF
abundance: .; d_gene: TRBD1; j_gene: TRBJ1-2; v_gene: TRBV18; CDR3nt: TGTGCCAGCTCACCCTCCGGGACAGGAGACTCCTATGGCTACACCTTC; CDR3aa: CASSPSGTGDSYGYTF
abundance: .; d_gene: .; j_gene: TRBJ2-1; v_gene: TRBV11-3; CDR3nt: TGTGCCAGCAGCTTACGGGGGGCGGGATACAATGAGCAGTTCTTC; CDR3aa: CASSLRGAGYNEQFF
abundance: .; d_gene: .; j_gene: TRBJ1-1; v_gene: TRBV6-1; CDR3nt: TGTGCCAGCAGTGCTGGGGGGGCGGTGAGCACTGAAGCTTTCTTT; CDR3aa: CASSAGGAVSTEAFF
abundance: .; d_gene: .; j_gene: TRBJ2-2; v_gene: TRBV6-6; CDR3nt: TGTGCCAGCAGTTACTCGAGCAACACCGGGGAGCTGTTTTTT; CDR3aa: CASSYSSNTGELFF
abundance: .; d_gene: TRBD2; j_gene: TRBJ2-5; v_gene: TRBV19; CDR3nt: TGTGCCAGTAGTCCCCTCGGACTAGCGGGAGGAGAGACCCAGTACTTC; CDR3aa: CASSPLGLAGGETQYF
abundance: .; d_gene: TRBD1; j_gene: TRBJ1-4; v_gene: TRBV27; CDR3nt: TGTGCCAGCAGTTTTCTCGGACAGGGAAGACTGTTTTTT; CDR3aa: CASSFLGQGRLFF
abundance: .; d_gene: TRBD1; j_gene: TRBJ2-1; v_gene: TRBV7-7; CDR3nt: TGTGCCAGCAGCTTAGACAACAGGGGAGTCGATGAGCAGTTCTTC; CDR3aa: CASSLDNRGVDEQFF
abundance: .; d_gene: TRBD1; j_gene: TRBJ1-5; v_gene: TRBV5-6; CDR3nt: TGTGCCAGCAGCTTCGACAGGGGCGGACGGCCCCAGCATTTT; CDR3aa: CASSFDRGGRPQHF
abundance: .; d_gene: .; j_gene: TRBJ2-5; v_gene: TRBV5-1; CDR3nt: TGCGCCAGCAGCTTGGCGTACCAAGAGACCCAGTACTTC; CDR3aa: CASSLAYQETQYF